A selection of T cell receptor beta chains follows, all from one sample in a study of OX40 agonist ivuxolimab in advanced cancers. Sequenced by immunoSEQ multiplex PCR; TCRdb stores in-frame clones only, minus some. The sample holds 50,000 to 65,000 clones, roughly 90% seen once. Sequencing used CD4+ or CD8+ T cells sorted from blood, obtained in a trial of the OX40 agonist ivuxolimab. The receptor set was obtained from an adult with an advanced solid tumor such as melanoma, head and neck, liver or kidney cancer. Each CDR3 is given with its conserved first and last residue. D genes are given only for firm matches.

cdr3_aa cdr3_nt j_call cdr3_length d_call v_call
CASSFLMAGGKETQYF TGTGCCAGCAGCTTTCTAATGGCAGGGGGGAAGGAGACCCAGTACTTC TRBJ2-5 16 - TRBV7-2
CASSERNLAGLKFF TGTGCCAGCAGTGAGCGGAATTTAGCGGGGCTAAAGTTCTTC TRBJ2-1 14 TRBD2 TRBV25-1
CASSLTGSLTEAFF TGTGCCAGCAGCTTAACCGGGAGCCTCACTGAAGCTTTCTTT TRBJ1-1 14 - TRBV5-8
CASSLGVDTEAFF TGCGCCAGCAGCTTAGGGGTTGACACTGAAGCTTTCTTT TRBJ1-1 13 - TRBV5-1
CASSSPGLRNTGELFF TGTGCCAGCAGTTCTCCGGGACTCAGGAACACCGGGGAGCTGTTTTTT TRBJ2-2 16 - TRBV6-5
CASLLTSGPENEQYF TGTGCCAGCCTATTGACTAGTGGGCCTGAAAACGAGCAGTACTTC TRBJ2-7 15 - TRBV6-5
CASSLGRESEQYF TGTGCCAGCAGCTTGGGCAGGGAATCCGAGCAGTACTTC TRBJ2-7 13 - TRBV7-2
CASSAGTGGSNQPQHF TGTGCCAGCAGCGCTGGGACCGGCGGATCTAATCAGCCCCAGCATTTT TRBJ1-5 16 - TRBV7-8
CASSTVTGQAQETQYF TGTGCCAGTAGTACAGTAACCGGACAGGCTCAAGAGACCCAGTACTTC TRBJ2-5 16 TRBD1 TRBV19
CASSNDPSGELFF TGTGCCAGCAGTAACGACCCATCCGGGGAGCTGTTTTTT TRBJ2-2 13 - TRBV6-4
CASSSGLYTDTQYF TGTGCCAGCAGCTCGGGACTTTACACAGATACGCAGTATTTT TRBJ2-3 14 - TRBV11-1